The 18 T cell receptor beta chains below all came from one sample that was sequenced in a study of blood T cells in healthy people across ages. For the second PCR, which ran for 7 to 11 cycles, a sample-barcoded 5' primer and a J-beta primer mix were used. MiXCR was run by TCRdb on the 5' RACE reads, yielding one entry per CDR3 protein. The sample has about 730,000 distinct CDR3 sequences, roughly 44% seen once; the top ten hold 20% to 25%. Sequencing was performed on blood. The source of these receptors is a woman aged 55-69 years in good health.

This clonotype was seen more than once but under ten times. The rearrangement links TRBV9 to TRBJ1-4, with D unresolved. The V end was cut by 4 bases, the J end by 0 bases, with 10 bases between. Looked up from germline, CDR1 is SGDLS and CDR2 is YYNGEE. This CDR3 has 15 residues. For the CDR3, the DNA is TGTGCCAGCAGCCCTATGGGGACAACTAATGAAAAACTGTTTTTT. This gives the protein CASSPMGTTNEKLFF.

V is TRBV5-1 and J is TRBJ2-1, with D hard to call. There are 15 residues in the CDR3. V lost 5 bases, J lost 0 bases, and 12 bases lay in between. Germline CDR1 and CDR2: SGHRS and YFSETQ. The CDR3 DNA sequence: TGCGCCAGCAGGGATGGGTACAGCTCCTACAATGAGCAGTTCTTC. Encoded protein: CASRDGYSSYNEQFF.

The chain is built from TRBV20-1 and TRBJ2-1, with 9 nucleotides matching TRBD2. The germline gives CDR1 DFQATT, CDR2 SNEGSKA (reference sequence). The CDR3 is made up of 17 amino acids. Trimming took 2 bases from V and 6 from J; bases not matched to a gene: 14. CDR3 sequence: CSARPRTSAPGGNEQFF. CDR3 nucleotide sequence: TGCAGTGCTAGACCGAGGACTAGCGCCCCGGGGGGCAATGAGCAGTTCTTC.

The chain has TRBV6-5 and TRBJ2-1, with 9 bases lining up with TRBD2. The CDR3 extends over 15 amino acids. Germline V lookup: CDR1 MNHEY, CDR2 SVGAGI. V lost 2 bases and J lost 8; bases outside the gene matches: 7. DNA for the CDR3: TGTGCCAGCAGTTACCAGTTAGCGGGAGACCATGAGCAGTTCTTC. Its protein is CASSYQLAGDHEQFF.

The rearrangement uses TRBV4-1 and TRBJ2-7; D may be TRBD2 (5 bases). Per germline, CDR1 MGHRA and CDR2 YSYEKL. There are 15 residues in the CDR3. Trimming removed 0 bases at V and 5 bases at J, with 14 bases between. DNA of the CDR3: TGCGCCAGCAGCCAAGACGGTTACGGGATGGACGAGCAGTACTTC. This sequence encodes CASSQDGYGMDEQYF.

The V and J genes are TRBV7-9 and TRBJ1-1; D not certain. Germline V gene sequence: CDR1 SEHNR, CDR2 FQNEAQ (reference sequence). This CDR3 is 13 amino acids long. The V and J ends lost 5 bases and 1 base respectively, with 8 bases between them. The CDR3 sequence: CASSTSANTEAFF. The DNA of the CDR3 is TGTGCCAGCAGCACCTCCGCGAACACTGAAGCTTTCTTT.

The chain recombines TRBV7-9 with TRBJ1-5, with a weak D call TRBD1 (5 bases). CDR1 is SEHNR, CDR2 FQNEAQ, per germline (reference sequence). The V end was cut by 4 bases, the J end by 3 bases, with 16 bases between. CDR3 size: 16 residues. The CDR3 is CASSSSPQGNNQPQHF. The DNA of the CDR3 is TGTGCCAGCAGCTCCTCTCCTCAGGGAAACAATCAGCCCCAGCATTTT.

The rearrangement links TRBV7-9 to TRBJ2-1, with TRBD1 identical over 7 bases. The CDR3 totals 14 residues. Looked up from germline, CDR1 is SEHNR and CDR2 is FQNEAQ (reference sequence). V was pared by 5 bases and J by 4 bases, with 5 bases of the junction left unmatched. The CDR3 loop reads CASSITGAYNEQFF. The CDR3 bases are TGTGCCAGCAGCATTACAGGGGCATACAATGAGCAGTTCTTC.

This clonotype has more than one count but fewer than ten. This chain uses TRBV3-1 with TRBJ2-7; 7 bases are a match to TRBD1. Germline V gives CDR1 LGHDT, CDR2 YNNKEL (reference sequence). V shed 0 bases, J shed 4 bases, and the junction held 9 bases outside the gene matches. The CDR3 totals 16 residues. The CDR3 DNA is TGTGCCAGCAGCCAAGATTTTGTCGCAGGGGGATACGAGCAGTACTTC. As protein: CASSQDFVAGGYEQYF.

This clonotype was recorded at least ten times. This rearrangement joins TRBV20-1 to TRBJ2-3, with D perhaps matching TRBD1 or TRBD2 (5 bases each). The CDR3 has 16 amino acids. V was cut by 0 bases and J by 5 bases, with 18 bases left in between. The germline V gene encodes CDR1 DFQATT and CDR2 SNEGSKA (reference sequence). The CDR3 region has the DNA TGCAGTGCTAGAGAAACTTTCCGGGGCGGCGGAGATACGCAGTATTTT. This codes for CSARETFRGGGDTQYF.

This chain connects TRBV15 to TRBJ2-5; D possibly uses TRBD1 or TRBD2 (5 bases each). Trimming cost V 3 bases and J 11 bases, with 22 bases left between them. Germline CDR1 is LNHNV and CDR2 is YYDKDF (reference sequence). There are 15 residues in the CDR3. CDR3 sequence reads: CATSSWDRDFNEQYF. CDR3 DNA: TGTGCCACCAGCAGCTGGGACCGGGATTTCAATGAGCAGTACTTC. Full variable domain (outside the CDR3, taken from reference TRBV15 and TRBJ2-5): DAMVIQNPRYQVTQFGKPVTLSCSQTLNHNVMYWYQQKSSQAPKLLFHYYDKDFNNEADTPDNFQSRRPNTSFCFLDIRSPGLGDTAMYLCATSSWDRDFNEQYFGPGTRLLVL.

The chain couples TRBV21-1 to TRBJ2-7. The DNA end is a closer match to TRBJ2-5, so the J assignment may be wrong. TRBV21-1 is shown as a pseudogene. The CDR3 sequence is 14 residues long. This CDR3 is CASSPWAKWKTQYF. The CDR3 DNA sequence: TGTGCCAGCAGCCCTTGGGCAAAGTGGAAGACCCAGTACTTC.

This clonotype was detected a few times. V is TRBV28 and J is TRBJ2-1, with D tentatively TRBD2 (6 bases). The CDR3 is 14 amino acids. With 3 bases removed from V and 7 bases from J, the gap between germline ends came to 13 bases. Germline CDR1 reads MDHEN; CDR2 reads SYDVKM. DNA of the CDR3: TGTGCCAGCAGTTTCAGCAGGCGGGGAAATGAGCAGTTCTTC. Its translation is CASSFSRRGNEQFF.

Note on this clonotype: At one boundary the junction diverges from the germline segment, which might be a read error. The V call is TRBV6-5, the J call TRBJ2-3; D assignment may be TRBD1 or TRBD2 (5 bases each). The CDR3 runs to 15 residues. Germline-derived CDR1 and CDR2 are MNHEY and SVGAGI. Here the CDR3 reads CAGSYPRDGTDTQYF. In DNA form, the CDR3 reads TGTGCCGGCAGTTATCCCAGGGACGGCACAGATACGCAGTATTTT.

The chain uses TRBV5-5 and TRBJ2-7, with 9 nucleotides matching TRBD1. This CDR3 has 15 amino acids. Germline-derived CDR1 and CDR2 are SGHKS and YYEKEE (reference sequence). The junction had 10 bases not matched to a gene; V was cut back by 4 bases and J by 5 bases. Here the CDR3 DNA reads TGTGCCAGCAGCACTTCCGGGACAGGGATCAACGAGCAGTACTTC. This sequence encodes CASSTSGTGINEQYF.

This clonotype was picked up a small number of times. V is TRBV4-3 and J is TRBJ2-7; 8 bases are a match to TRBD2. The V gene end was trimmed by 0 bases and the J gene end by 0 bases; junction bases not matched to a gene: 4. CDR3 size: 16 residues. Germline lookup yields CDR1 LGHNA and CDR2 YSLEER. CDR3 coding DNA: TGCGCCAGCAGCCAAGAGTTCACTAGCGGCTCCTACGAGCAGTACTTC. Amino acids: CASSQEFTSGSYEQYF.

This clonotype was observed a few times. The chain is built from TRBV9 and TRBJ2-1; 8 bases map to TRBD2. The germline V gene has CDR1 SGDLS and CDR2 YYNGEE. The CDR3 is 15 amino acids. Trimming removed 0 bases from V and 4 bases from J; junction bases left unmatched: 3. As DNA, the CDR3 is TGTGCCAGCAGCGTAGAGCGGGGGCTATACAATGAGCAGTTCTTC. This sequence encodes CASSVERGLYNEQFF.

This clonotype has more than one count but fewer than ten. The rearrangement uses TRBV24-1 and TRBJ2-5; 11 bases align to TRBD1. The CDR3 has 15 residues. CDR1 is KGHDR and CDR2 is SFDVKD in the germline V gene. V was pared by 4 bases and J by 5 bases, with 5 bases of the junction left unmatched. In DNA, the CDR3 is TGTGCCACCAGTGAAGGGACAGGGGGGGGGGAGACCCAGTACTTC. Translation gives CATSEGTGGGETQYF.